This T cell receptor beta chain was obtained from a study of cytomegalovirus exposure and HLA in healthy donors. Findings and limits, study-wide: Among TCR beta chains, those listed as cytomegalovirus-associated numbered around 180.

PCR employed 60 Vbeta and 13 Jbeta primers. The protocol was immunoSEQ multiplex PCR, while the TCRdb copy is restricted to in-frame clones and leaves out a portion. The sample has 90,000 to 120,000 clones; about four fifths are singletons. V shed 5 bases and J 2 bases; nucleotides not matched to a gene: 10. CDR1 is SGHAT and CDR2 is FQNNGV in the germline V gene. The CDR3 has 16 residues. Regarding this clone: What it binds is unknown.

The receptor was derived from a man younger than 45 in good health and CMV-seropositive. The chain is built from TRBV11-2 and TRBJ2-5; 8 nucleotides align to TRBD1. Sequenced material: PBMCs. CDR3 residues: CASSPNRDRRQETQYF. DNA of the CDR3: TGTGCCAGCAGCCCCAACCGGGACAGGAGACAAGAGACCCAGTACTTC.